This section outlines one TCR beta chain sequence together with its context. Trimming removed 5 bases at V and 6 bases at J, with 20 bases between. Germline-derived CDR1 and CDR2 are LNHDA and SQIVND (reference sequence). The CDR3 is 16 amino acids. Sequenced by immunoSEQ multiplex PCR; TCRdb stores in-frame clones only, minus some. The sample contains roughly 380,000 clones, around 87% of which appear only once. These data are taken from a study of Ad26.COV2.S vaccination and SARS-CoV-2 variants. Study details: Vaccine-arm donor from the placebo-controlled COV1001 Ad26.COV2.S trial.

This sample's treatment: roughly 18 received Ad26.COV2.S at low or high dose, single or two shots; five or six received placebo; per-sample allocation not given. Day 63 after the first injection of vaccine or placebo was the sampling time. Spike of the Wuhan-strain SARS-CoV-2 was expressed by an Ad26 vector, which formed the vaccine. The TCR was taken from a person aged 18 to 65 who received the Ad26.COV2.S COVID-19 vaccine or a placebo. Sequencing used peripheral blood, obtained in a trial of Ad26.COV2.S vaccine versus placebo. The chain joins TRBV19 to TRBJ1-5; D might be TRBD1 (6 bases). CDR3 DNA sequence: TGTGCCAGTAGTTTATCACAGGGTATGGGGTTTCAGCCCCAGCATTTT. Amino acids: CASSLSQGMGFQPQHF.